Presented here are 2 T cell receptor beta chains from one specimen sequenced in a study of CD4+ T cells in melanoma. Generated by immunoSEQ multiplex PCR, the TCRdb table keeps only in-frame clones and is missing some. The table lists roughly 52,000 clones, roughly three quarters of them singletons. Input material: tumor tissue. The receptors come from a human donor with melanoma.

The chain uses TRBV6-5 and TRBJ1-6; D is uncertain. This CDR3 is 15 amino acids long. Trimming cost V 5 bases and J 8 bases, with 16 bases left between them. Germline V CDR1 and CDR2: MNHEY, SVGAGI. CDR3 in amino acids: CASSREGLMHSPLHF. DNA for the CDR3: TGTGCCAGCAGTCGCGAGGGATTGATGCATTCACCCCTCCACTTT.

The V call is TRBV27, the J call TRBJ2-5; D gene uncertain. The DNA end lines up better with TRBJ2-7; the J call may be wrong. CDR3 length: 12 residues. The germline V gene encodes CDR1 MNHEY and CDR2 SMNVEV (reference sequence). The CDR3 region is CASSLWGSEQYF. The CDR3 DNA reads TGTGCCAGCAGTTTATGGGGTTCCGAGCAGTACTTC.